The 20 T cell receptor beta chains listed next were all sequenced from one sample in a study of patients and donors after allogeneic stem cell transplantation. MiXCR, applied by TCRdb to the RT-PCR reads, yields one record per CDR3 protein. The data contain some 880,000 distinct CDR3 sequences, 18% of them singletons. The sample comprised blood, either unsorted or a sorted T cell fraction (not recorded which). Receptors were obtained from a human donor who was either an allogeneic HSCT recipient or a stem cell or donor lymphocyte infusion donor (not recorded which). It is not recorded whose cells these are; they may come from a transplant donor.

This clonotype was observed a handful of times. The V and J genes are TRBV21-1 and TRBJ2-3; the table's D gene call, TRBD2, was not cross checked with the DNA. TRBV21-1 counts as a pseudogene. This CDR3 region has 20 residues. The CDR3 sequence: CASSKGVLAGDHISTDTQYF. The DNA of the CDR3 is TGTGCCAGCAGCAAAGGAGTACTAGCGGGGGACCACATTAGCACAGATACGCAGTATTTT.

This chain connects TRBV7-2 to TRBJ2-5; D perhaps matches TRBD2 (5 bases). Trimming shortened V by 5 bases and J by 3 bases, and 19 bases separated the two germline ends. The CDR3 is 16 residues long. Germline CDR1 and CDR2: SGHTA and FQGNSA. Here the CDR3 DNA reads TGTGCCAGCAGCCCCCGTGAACTAGACCTTAAAGAGACCCAGTACTTC. Translation: CASSPRELDLKETQYF.

The V call is TRBV15, the J call TRBJ1-1; 7 positions match TRBD1. Germline V CDR1 and CDR2: LNHNV, YYDKDF (reference sequence). The V segment lost 3 bases and the J segment 7 bases; nucleotides outside the gene matches: 8. The length of the CDR3 is 14 residues. Here the CDR3 reads CATSSTPGGGEAFF. The CDR3 DNA follows: TGTGCCACCAGCAGCACTCCAGGGGGTGGTGAAGCTTTCTTT.

This chain joins TRBV3-1 and TRBJ2-5; D uncertain. Looked up from germline, CDR1 is LGHDT and CDR2 is YNNKEL (reference sequence). V lost 1 base to trimming and J lost 9 bases, with 12 bases between them. The CDR3 runs 13 residues. The CDR3 is CASSQARTSAQYF. CDR3 in DNA: TGTGCCAGCAGCCAAGCCAGGACCAGTGCCCAGTACTTC.

V gene TRBV27 combines with J gene TRBJ1-1; D gene unclear. The CDR3 runs to 14 residues. Germline-derived CDR1 and CDR2 are MNHEY and SMNVEV (reference sequence). Trimming left V 8 bases short and J 4 bases short, with 17 bases between. As DNA, the CDR3 is TGTGCCAGCGCAGATGTATCTCGGAGCACTGAAGCTTTCTTT. It codes for CASADVSRSTEAFF.

V gene TRBV20-1 combines with J gene TRBJ2-1; 8 nucleotides align to TRBD2. CDR1 DFQATT and CDR2 SNEGSKA come from the germline V gene (reference sequence). This CDR3 is built from 14 residues. The ends lost 5 bases at V and 8 bases at J; junction bases unmatched: 11. The CDR3 loop reads CSAPRGGGSDEQFF. DNA of the CDR3: TGCAGTGCTCCCCGGGGGGGCGGGAGCGATGAGCAGTTCTTC.

This clonotype was picked up many times. The chain carries TRBV29-1 and TRBJ2-7, with D perhaps TRBD1 or TRBD2 (5 bases each). Deletions cut 7 bases from V and 6 bases from J, with 16 bases between. Germline values: CDR1 SQVTM, CDR2 ANQGSEA. The CDR3 runs to 12 residues. CDR3 region: CSATPTGGEQYF. In DNA, the CDR3 is TGCAGCGCTACACCTACAGGAGGCGAGCAGTACTTC.

This clonotype has just a few counts. The chain links TRBV20-1 to TRBJ1-2, with TRBD1 matching over 8 bases. J was trimmed by 6 bases and V by 0 bases; bases with no gene match: 9. CDR1 DFQATT and CDR2 SNEGSKA come from the germline V gene (reference sequence). This CDR3 has 15 residues. The chain's CDR3 is CSARDPDRAGNGYTF. CDR3 sequence (DNA): TGCAGTGCTAGAGATCCGGACAGGGCGGGGAATGGCTACACCTTC.

There are many counts of this clonotype. This chain connects TRBV12-3 or TRBV12-4 to TRBJ2-5, with a possible D match to TRBD1 (6 bases). V shed 4 bases and J shed 0 bases, with 9 bases lying between them. The CDR3 is 14 residues long. CDR3 protein: CASSSGTYQETQYF. The CDR3 DNA reads as TGTGCCAGCAGTTCCGGGACATACCAAGAGACCCAGTACTTC.

This chain connects TRBV12-3 or TRBV12-4 to TRBJ1-5, with 7 bases lining up with TRBD1. The length of the CDR3 is 15 residues. The V and J ends lost 6 bases and 5 bases, in that order; junction bases with no gene match: 10. The DNA of the CDR3 is TGTGCCAGCAGAAGAGCAGGGGGTAGGGATCAGCCCCAGCATTTT. Translated, it gives CASRRAGGRDQPQHF.

This chain uses TRBV7-2 with TRBJ2-7, with 7 nucleotides matching TRBD1. Germline CDR1 is SGHTA and CDR2 is FQGNSA. The ends lost 7 bases at V and 4 bases at J; junction bases unmatched: 4. The CDR3 sequence is 12 residues long. The CDR3 spells CASTGTVYEQYF. In DNA, the CDR3 is TGTGCCAGCACCGGGACAGTTTACGAGCAGTACTTC.

This clonotype showed up just a few times. The chain joins TRBV12-3 or TRBV12-4 to TRBJ1-2; a possible D gene is TRBD1 (6 bases). The V end was cut by 6 bases, the J end by 2 bases, with 13 bases between. The CDR3 runs to 14 residues. In DNA, the CDR3 is TGTGCCAGCAGCTACAGGGATCCCAACTATGGCTACACCTTC. Residues: CASSYRDPNYGYTF.

This clonotype turned up a few times. The chain has TRBV24-1 and TRBJ1-2; 9 bases line up with TRBD1. Germline CDR1 reads KGHDR; CDR2 reads SFDVKD. The CDR3 consists of 14 residues. V shed 7 bases and J 7 bases; nucleotides not matched to a gene: 9. The CDR3 spells CATSPRDRVVGYTF. In DNA, the CDR3 is TGTGCCACCAGCCCCCGGGACAGGGTAGTTGGCTACACCTTC.

The chain carries TRBV9 and TRBJ2-5; 9 bases agree with TRBD2. Per the germline V gene, CDR1 is SGDLS and CDR2 is YYNGEE. The CDR3 is 15 residues long. V was clipped by 1 base and J by 4 bases; unmatched bases: 5. The CDR3 here is CASSVSGGRGETQYF. DNA for the CDR3: TGTGCCAGCAGCGTAAGCGGGGGGCGGGGAGAGACCCAGTACTTC.

The chain combines TRBV7-2 with TRBJ2-1; tentatively, D is TRBD1 or TRBD2 (6 bases each). This CDR3 comprises 16 residues. From germline, CDR1 is SGHTA and CDR2 FQGNSA. Trimming took off 5 bases at V and 2 bases at J, with 16 bases between the two ends. The CDR3 bases are TGTGCCAGCAGCCCCTCCAGGGGAGGCCCCTACAATGAGCAGTTCTTC. It is translated as CASSPSRGGPYNEQFF.

Only a few counts were recorded for this clonotype. V usage is TRBV12-3 or TRBV12-4 and J usage is TRBJ2-1; possibly TRBD1 for D (6 bases). The CDR3 has 14 residues. Trimming pared 7 bases from V and 7 bases from J, leaving 17 bases between. CDR3 sequence (DNA): TGTGCCAGCAACTTTAGGGGGTGGCAAAATGAGCAGTTCTTC. This gives the protein CASNFRGWQNEQFF.

In this sample, this clonotype turned up a few times. The V and J genes are TRBV7-9 and TRBJ1-4, with 9 bases aligning to TRBD1. From germline, CDR1 is SEHNR and CDR2 FQNEAQ (reference sequence). V lost 3 bases, J lost 9 bases, and 8 bases stayed unmatched. The CDR3 is 15 residues long. CDR3 in DNA: TGTGCCAGCAGCTTGGACGGACAGGGGTATCAAAAACTGTTTTTT. It specifies CASSLDGQGYQKLFF.

This clonotype was counted at least ten times. The chain links TRBV29-1 to TRBJ1-1; 7 bases align to TRBD1. Germline V CDR1 and CDR2: SQVTM, ANQGSEA. The ends lost 6 bases at V and 1 base at J; junction bases unmatched: 5. The CDR3 spans 13 residues. The CDR3 nucleotides are TGCAGCGTAGAGGGACAGAGGAACACTGAAGCTTTCTTT. Residues: CSVEGQRNTEAFF.

The rearrangement links TRBV27 to TRBJ2-5, with D possibly TRBD1 on 6 matching bases. This CDR3 has 13 amino acids. V shed 4 bases and J shed 1 base, with 7 bases lying between them. Per germline, CDR1 MNHEY and CDR2 SMNVEV (reference sequence). Here the CDR3 DNA reads TGTGCCAGCAGTTGGGGGCCCCAAGAGACCCAGTACTTC. Protein product: CASSWGPQETQYF.

The chain recombines TRBV5-5 with TRBJ2-2; D is perhaps TRBD2 (5 bases). Trimming removed 2 bases from V and 6 bases from J, with 8 bases in between. CDR1 and CDR2 from the germline V gene are SGHKS and YYEKEE (reference sequence). The CDR3 totals 13 residues. CDR3 in amino acids: CASSFYGAGELFF. The DNA for the CDR3 is TGTGCCAGCAGCTTTTACGGGGCCGGGGAGCTGTTTTTT.